This T cell receptor beta chain emerged from a study of blood T cell repertoires in COVID-19. Study members were between about 18 and 95 years old and lived in 25 or so US regions. In this sample, this clone turned up once. This CDR3 has 16 residues. With V trimmed by 4 bases and J by 4 bases, 12 bases remained unmatched. Per the germline V gene, CDR1 is SEHNR and CDR2 is FQNEAQ (reference sequence). The repertoire was sequenced with immunoSEQ multiplex PCR; TCRdb's copy has only in-frame clones and lacks some. The sample contains 250,000 or so clones, around 88% of which appear only once. The rearrangement links TRBV7-9 to TRBJ1-1, with 7 bases lining up with TRBD1. Specimen: PBMCs or T cells enriched from blood (not recorded which). This clonotype was obtained from a man aged 35 to 55 who had recovered from COVID-19. The CDR3 DNA reads as TGTGCCAGCAGCTCCCCGACAGGGACAGCAGTCACTGAAGCTTTCTTT. This translates into CASSSPTGTAVTEAFF.